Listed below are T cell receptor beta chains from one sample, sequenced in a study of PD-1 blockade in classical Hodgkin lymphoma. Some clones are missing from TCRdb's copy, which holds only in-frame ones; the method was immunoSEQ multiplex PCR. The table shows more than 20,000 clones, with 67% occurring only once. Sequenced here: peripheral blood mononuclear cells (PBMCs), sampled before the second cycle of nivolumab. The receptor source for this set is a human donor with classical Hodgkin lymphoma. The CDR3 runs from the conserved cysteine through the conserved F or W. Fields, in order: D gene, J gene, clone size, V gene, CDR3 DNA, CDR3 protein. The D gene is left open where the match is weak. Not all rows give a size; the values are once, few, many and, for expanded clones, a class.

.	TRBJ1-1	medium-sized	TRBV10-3	TGTGCCTCGGGAGAAGAGAAAGCTTTCTTT	CASGEEKAFF
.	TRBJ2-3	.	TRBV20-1	TGCAGTGCTTTCCTAGCTGGTACGCAGTATTTT	CSAFLAGTQYF
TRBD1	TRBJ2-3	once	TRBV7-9	TGTGCCAGCAGCCCATGGACAGGTAGCACAGATACGCAGTATTTT	CASSPWTGSTDTQYF
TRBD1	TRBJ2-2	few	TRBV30	TGTGCCTGGGAACCGGGACAGGGGATCACCGGGGAGCTGTTTTTT	CAWEPGQGITGELFF
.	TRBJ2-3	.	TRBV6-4	TGTGCCAGCAGCGATGACGCTAGCACAGATACGCAGTATTTT	CASSDDASTDTQYF
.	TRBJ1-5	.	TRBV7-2	TGTGCCAGCAGCTTAGGGGCAGGAGGCAATCAGCCCCAGCATTTT	CASSLGAGGNQPQHF
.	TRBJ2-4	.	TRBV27	TGTGCCAGCAGAACAACAGGGAGGGATGGCAAAAACATTCAGTACTTC	CASRTTGRDGKNIQYF
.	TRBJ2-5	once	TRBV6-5	TGTGCCAGCAGTTACTCGGAGAGGGAGACCCAGTACTTC	CASSYSERETQYF
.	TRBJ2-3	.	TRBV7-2	TGTGCCAGCAGCTTAGGGACATACACAGATACGCAGTATTTT	CASSLGTYTDTQYF
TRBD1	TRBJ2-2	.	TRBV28	TGTGCCAGCAGTTTATACGACAGGGGGGGAAAGTCCGGGGAGCTGTTTTTT	CASSLYDRGGKSGELFF
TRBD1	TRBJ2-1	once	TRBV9	TGTGCCAGCAGCGTAACCGGGACAGGGGTCAAGAACAATGAGCAGTTCTTC	CASSVTGTGVKNNEQFF
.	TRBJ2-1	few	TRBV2	TGTGCCAGCAGTCGGTACAATGAGCAGTTCTTC	CASSRYNEQFF
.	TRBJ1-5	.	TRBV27	TGTGCCAGCAGTTTTGGGGCTGATAATCAGCCCCAGCATTTT	CASSFGADNQPQHF
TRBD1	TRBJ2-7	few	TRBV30	TGTGCCTGGAGTCGACAGGGCTCCTACGAGCAGTACTTC	CAWSRQGSYEQYF
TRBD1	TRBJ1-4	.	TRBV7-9	TGTGCCAGCAGCTCAAGACAGGGGGCCACTACGGGAAAACTGTTTTTT	CASSSRQGATTGKLFF
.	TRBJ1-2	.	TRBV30	TGTGCCTGGAGTGCTGGGATTGAATTTGGCTACACCTTC	CAWSAGIEFGYTF
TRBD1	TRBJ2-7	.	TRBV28	TGTGCCAGCAGCCTCGGACAGGTTTACGAGCAGTACTTC	CASSLGQVYEQYF
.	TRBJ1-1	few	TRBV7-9	TGTGCCAGCAGCTTAGACGGGACACTGAACACTGAAGCTTTCTTT	CASSLDGTLNTEAFF
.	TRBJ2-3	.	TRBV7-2	TGTGCCAGCAGCTTAGTAAATACGCAGTATTTT	CASSLVNTQYF
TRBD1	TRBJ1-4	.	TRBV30	TGTGCCTGGAGTGTACTAGGGGGCGCCAATGAAAAACTGTTTTTT	CAWSVLGGANEKLFF
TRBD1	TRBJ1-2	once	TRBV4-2	TGTGCCAGCAGTGAGATTCAGGGGGCGGATGGCTACACCTTC	CASSEIQGADGYTF
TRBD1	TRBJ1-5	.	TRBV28	TGTGCCACCGACAGGGGGCAGGGTCAGCCCCAGCATTTT	CATDRGQGQPQHF
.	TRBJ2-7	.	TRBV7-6	TGTGCCAGCAGCTTATTCGCAACGAGCTCCTACGAGCAGTACTTC	CASSLFATSSYEQYF
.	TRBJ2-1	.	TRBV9	TGTGCCAGCAGCGCCGACAGCCTCTCCTACAATGAGCAGTTCTTC	CASSADSLSYNEQFF
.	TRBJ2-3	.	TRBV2	TGTGCCAGCTTTTCCCGAGATACGCAGTATTTT	CASFSRDTQYF
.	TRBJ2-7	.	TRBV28	TGTGCCAGCAGTTTACCAGGGCAGGGAATTTACGAGCAGTACTTC	CASSLPGQGIYEQYF
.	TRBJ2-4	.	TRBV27	TGTGCCAGCAGTTTAACAGCCAAAAACATTCAGTACTTC	CASSLTAKNIQYF
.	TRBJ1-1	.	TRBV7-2	TGTGCCAGCAGCATACAAAAGAACACTGAAGCTTTCTTT	CASSIQKNTEAFF
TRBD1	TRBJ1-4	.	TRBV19	TGTGCCAGTAGTATCGCCGGGACAGCAAATGAAAAACTGTTTTTT	CASSIAGTANEKLFF
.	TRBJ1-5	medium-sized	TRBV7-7	TGTGCCAGCAGCTTAGCTCGGCGGGCGGGAGGCAATCAGCCCCAGCATTTT	CASSLARRAGGNQPQHF
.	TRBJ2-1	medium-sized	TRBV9	TGTGCCAGCAGCGATGGGGGGAGCTCCTACAATGAGCAGTTCTTC	CASSDGGSSYNEQFF
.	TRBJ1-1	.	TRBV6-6	TGTGCCAGCAGTTACGGGATGGGGGTGAACACTGAAGCTTTCTTT	CASSYGMGVNTEAFF
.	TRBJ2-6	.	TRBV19	TGTGCCAGTAGTCCAACAACCACGCCGTCTGGGGCCAACGTCCTGACTTTC	CASSPTTTPSGANVLTF
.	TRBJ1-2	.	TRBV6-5	TGTGCCAGCAGTTATGAACCCAACTATGGCTACACCTTC	CASSYEPNYGYTF
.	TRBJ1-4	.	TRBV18	TGTGCCAGCTCACTAGGACTTGCAACTAATGAAAAACTGTTTTTT	CASSLGLATNEKLFF
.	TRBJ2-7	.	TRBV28	TGTGCCAGCAGTTTACCCCAAGTCGGAGGGGGCGGGAGGTACGAGCAGTACTTC	CASSLPQVGGGGRYEQYF
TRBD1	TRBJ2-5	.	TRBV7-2	TGTGCCAGCAGCCCAAGCGACAGGGGGCGAGAGACCCAGTACTTC	CASSPSDRGRETQYF
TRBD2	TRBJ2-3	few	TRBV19	TGTGCCAGTAGTCCGGGGGCTAGCGGGAGGGAGACGTATACGCAGTATTTT	CASSPGASGRETYTQYF
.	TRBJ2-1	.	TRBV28	TGTGCCAGCAGCCCCCCACCCCTGACTTCCTACAATGAGCAGTTCTTC	CASSPPPLTSYNEQFF
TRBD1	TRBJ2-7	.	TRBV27	TGTGCCAGCAGTACCCTGCAGGGGGTCGGTTCCCACGAGCAGTACTTC	CASSTLQGVGSHEQYF
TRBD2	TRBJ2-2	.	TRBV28	TGTGCCAGCAGTTTCGGACTAGCGGACACCGGGGAGCTGTTTTTT	CASSFGLADTGELFF
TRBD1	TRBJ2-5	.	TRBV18	TGTGCCAGCTCACCCCGGGACAGCCAATTTATTTCCCAAGAGACCCAGTACTTC	CASSPRDSQFISQETQYF
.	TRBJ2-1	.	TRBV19	TGTGCCAGTAGTATGTTGCAGGGAACCTACAATGAGCAGTTCTTC	CASSMLQGTYNEQFF
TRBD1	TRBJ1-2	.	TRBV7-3	TGTGCCAGCAGCCCTTCAGGGGGTAAATCGGATGGCTACACCTTC	CASSPSGGKSDGYTF
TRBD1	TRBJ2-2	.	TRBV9	TGTGCCAGCAGCGTAGAAACAGGGGGAACGGGGGAGCTGTTTTTT	CASSVETGGTGELFF
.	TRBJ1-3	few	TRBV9	TGTGCCAGCAGCCCCACAGGGTCTGGAAACACCATATATTTT	CASSPTGSGNTIYF
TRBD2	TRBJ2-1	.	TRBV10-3	TGTGCCATCAGCGGGACTAGCGGGAGTAATGAGCAGTTCTTC	CAISGTSGSNEQFF
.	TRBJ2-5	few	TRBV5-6	TGTGCCAGCAGCCGGACGCCAGCAGGCAAAGAGACCCAGTACTTC	CASSRTPAGKETQYF
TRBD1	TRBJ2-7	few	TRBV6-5	TGTGCCAGCAGCCGGACAGGGGGCTCCTACGAGCAGTACTTC	CASSRTGGSYEQYF
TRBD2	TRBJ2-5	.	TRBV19	TGTGCCAGTAGCATTGGATTCTGGGGACTAGCGGGGGGCCCTCAAGAGACCCAGTACTTC	CASSIGFWGLAGGPQETQYF
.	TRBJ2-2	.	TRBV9	TGTGCCAGCAGCGGACAGATTTTTGACACCGGGGAGCTGTTTTTT	CASSGQIFDTGELFF
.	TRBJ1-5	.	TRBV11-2	TGTGCCAGCAGCTTAGGCCAGGGGAGCAATCAGCCCCAGCATTTT	CASSLGQGSNQPQHF
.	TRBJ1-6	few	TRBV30	TGTGCCTGGAGTGCGGGGACCTACTCCTATAATTCACCCCTCCACTTT	CAWSAGTYSYNSPLHF